This T cell receptor beta chain was retrieved from a study of cytomegalovirus exposure and HLA in healthy donors. The study ran its PCR with 60 Vbeta and 13 Jbeta primers. Some clones are missing from TCRdb's copy, which holds only in-frame ones; the method was immunoSEQ multiplex PCR. The sample shows about 270,000 clones, more than 55% of them seen only once. J was trimmed by 5 bases and V by 7 bases; bases with no gene match: 17. The CDR3 runs 16 residues. Germline CDR1 is MNHNY and CDR2 is SVGAGI (reference sequence). The sequenced sample consisted of PBMCs. This TCR came from a female donor in good health and CMV-seronegative. The chain uses TRBV6-6 and TRBJ2-7, with TRBD1 identical over 7 bases. In DNA form, the CDR3 reads TGTGCCAGCAAAGATACCCAGAGAGGGGGCTGGAACGAGCAGTACTTC. It is translated as CASKDTQRGGWNEQYF.